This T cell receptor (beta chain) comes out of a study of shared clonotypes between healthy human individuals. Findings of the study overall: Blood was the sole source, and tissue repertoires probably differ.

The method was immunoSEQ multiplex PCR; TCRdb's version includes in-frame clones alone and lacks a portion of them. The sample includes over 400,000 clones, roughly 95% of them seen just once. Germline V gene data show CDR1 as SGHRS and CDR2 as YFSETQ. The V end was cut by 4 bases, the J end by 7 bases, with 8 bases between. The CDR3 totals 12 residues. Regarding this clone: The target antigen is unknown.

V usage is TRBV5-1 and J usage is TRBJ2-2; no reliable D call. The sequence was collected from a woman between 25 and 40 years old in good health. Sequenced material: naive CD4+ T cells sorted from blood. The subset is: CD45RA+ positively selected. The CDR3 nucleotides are TGCGCCAGCAGCCTATTAAACGGGGAGCTGTTTTTT. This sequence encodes CASSLLNGELFF.